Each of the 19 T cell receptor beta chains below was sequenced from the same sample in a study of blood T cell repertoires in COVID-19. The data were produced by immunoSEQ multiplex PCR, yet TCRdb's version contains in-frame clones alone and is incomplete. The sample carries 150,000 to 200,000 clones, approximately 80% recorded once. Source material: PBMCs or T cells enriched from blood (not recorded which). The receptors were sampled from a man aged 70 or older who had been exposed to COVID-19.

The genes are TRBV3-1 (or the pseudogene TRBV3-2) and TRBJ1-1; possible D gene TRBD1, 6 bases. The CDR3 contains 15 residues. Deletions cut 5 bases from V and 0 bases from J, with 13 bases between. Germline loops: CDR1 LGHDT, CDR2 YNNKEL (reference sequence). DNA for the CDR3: TGTGCCAGCAGCTCAAGGGACACTATGAACACTGAAGCTTTCTTT. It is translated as CASSSRDTMNTEAFF.

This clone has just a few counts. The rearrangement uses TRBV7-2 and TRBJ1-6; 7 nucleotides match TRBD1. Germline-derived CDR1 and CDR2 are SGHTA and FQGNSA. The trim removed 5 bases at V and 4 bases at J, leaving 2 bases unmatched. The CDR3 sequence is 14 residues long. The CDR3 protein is CASSGQAYNSPLHF. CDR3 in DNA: TGTGCCAGCAGCGGACAGGCTTATAATTCACCCCTCCACTTT.

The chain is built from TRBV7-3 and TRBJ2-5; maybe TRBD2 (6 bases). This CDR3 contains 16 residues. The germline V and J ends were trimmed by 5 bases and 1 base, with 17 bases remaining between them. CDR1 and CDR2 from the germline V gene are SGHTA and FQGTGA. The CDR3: CASSPIGGQVQETQYF. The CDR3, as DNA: TGTGCCAGCAGCCCAATAGGAGGGCAAGTCCAAGAGACCCAGTACTTC.

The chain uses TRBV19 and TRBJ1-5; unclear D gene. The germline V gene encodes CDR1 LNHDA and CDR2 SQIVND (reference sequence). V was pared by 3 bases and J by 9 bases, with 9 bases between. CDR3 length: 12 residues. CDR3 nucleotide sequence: TGTGCCAGTAGTATTAAGACTGGGCCCCAGCATTTT. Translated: CASSIKTGPQHF.

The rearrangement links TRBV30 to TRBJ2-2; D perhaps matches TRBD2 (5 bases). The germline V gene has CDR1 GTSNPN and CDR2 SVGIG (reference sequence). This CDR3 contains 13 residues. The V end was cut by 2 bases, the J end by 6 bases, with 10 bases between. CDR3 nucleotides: TGTGCCTGGAGTCTTGCGCGGGCCGGGGAGCTGTTTTTT. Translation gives CAWSLARAGELFF. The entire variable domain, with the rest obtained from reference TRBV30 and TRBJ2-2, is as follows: SQTIHQWPATLVQPVGSPLSLECTVEGTSNPNLYWYRQAAGRGLQLLFYSVGIGQISSEVPQNLSASRPQDRQFILSSKKLLLSDSGFYLCAWSLARAGELFFGEGSRLTVL.

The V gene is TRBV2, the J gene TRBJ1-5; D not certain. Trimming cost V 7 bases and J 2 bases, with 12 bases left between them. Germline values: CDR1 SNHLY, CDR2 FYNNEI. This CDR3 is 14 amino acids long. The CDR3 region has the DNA TGTGCCAGCACGAGGGAAAGTGGCAATCAGCCCCAGCATTTT. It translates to CASTRESGNQPQHF.

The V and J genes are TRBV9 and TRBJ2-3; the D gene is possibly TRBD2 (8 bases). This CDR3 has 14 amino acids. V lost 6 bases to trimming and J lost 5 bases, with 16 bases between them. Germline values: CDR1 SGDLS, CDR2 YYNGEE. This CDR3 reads CASTEGAGGDTQYF. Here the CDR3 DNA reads TGTGCCAGCACCGAGGGGGCGGGGGGAGATACGCAGTATTTT.

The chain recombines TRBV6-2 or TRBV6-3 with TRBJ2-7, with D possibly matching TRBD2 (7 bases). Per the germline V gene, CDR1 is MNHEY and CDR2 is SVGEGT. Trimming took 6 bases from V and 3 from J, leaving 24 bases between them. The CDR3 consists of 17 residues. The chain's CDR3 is CASSPGLADSLFYEQYF. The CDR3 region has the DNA TGTGCCAGCAGCCCAGGCCTAGCGGACAGCTTGTTCTACGAGCAGTACTTC.

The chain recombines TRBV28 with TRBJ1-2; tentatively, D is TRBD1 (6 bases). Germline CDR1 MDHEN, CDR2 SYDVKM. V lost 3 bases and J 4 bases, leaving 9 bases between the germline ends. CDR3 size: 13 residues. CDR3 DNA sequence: TGTGCCAGCAGTTTTTTAGGGGGCTATGGCTACACCTTC. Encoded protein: CASSFLGGYGYTF.

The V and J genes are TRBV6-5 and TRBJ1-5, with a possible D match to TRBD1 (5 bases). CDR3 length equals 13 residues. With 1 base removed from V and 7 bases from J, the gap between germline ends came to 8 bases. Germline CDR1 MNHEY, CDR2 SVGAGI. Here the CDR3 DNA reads TGTGCCAGCAGTTACTTCAGGGTCCAGCCCCAGCATTTT. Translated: CASSYFRVQPQHF.

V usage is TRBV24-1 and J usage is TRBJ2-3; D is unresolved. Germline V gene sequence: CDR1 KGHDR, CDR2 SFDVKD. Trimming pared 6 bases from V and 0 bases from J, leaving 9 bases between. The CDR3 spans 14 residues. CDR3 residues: CATSPFSSTDTQYF. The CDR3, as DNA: TGTGCCACCAGTCCCTTTTCTAGCACAGATACGCAGTATTTT.

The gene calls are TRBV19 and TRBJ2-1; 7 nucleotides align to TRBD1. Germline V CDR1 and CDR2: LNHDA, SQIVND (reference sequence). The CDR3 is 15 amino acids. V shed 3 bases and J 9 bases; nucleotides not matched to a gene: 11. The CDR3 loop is CASSITGATTTEQFF. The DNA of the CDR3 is TGTGCCAGTAGTATCACAGGGGCCACGACCACTGAGCAGTTCTTC.

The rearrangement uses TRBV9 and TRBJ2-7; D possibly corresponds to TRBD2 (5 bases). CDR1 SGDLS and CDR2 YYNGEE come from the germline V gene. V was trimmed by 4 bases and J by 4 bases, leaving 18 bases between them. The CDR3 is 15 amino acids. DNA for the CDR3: TGTGCCAGCAGCAATCTAGGAATCCGGGAATACGAGCAGTACTTC. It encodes CASSNLGIREYEQYF.

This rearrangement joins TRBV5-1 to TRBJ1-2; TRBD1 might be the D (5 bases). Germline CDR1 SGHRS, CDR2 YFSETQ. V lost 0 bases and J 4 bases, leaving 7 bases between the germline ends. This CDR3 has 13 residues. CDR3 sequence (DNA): TGCGCCAGCAGCTTGGAGACAGTCTATGGCTACACCTTC. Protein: CASSLETVYGYTF. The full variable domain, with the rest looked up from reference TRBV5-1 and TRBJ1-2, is KAGVTQTPRYLIKTRGQQVTLSCSPISGHRSVSWYQQTPGQGLQFLFEYFSETQRNKGNFPGRFSGRQFSNSRSEMNVSTLELGDSALYLCASSLETVYGYTFGSGTRLTVV.

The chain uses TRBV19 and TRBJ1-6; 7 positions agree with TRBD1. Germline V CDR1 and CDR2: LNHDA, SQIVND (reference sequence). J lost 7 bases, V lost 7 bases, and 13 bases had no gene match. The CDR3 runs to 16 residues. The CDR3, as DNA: TGTGCCAGTACCACTACACCAGGGGGTAGGAATTCACCCCTCCACTTT. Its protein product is CASTTTPGGRNSPLHF.

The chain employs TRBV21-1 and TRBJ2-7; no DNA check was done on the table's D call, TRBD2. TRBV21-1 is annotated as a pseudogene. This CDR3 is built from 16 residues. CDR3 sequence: CASNLPPSGLTYEQYF. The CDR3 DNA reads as TGTGCCAGCAACCTCCCCCCTAGCGGACTGACCTACGAGCAGTACTTC.

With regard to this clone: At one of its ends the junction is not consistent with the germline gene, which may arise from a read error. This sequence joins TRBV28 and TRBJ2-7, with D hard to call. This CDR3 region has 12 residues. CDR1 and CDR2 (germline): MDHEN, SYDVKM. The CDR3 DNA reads TGTGCCAGCAGCCGCGCCAACTACCAGCAGTACTTC. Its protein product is CASSRANYQQYF.

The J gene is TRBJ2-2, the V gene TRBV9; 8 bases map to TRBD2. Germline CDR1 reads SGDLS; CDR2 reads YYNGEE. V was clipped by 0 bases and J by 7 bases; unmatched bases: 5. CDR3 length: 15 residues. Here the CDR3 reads CASSVGAGVGGELFF. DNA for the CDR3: TGTGCCAGCAGCGTAGGAGCGGGAGTAGGCGGGGAGCTGTTTTTT.

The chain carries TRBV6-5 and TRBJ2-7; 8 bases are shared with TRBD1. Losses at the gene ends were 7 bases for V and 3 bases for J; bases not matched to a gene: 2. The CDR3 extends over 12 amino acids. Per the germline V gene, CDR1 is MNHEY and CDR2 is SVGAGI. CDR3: CASNGQGYEQYF. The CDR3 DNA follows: TGTGCCAGCAATGGACAGGGCTACGAGCAGTACTTC.